A selection of T cell receptor beta chains follows, all from one sample in a study of lymphopenia after photon versus proton radiotherapy. Assay: immunoSEQ multiplex PCR; the TCRdb copy retains only in-frame clones and omits some. The repertoire includes around 42,000 clones, over 75% of them detected once, and around 2.2% sits in the top ten. The sequencing used peripheral blood, collected from a patient treated with photon-based radiotherapy. These receptors were taken from a man between 35 and 55 years old with gastric cancer. CDR3s leave out the opening cysteine and the closing phenylalanine or tryptophan. Clone size is not always given. Where it is, it says once, few, many or a class for expanded clones.

V	size	J	CDR3
TRBV15	.	TRBJ2-1	ATSRPGQGRNEQF
TRBV6-1	once	TRBJ1-4	ASSEDGNLPTNEKLF
TRBV15	few	TRBJ1-5	ATSRDSVNQPQH
TRBV10-3	few	TRBJ1-1	AINDSPNTEAF
TRBV7-6	.	TRBJ2-5	ATRQEGETQY
TRBV7-2	.	TRBJ1-5	ASSHTGDHQPQH
TRBV6-4	.	TRBJ2-3	ASSEQGGKDTQY
TRBV2	.	TRBJ1-2	ASSEGQGRYGYT
TRBV4-1	.	TRBJ2-7	ASSQDRGLPYEQY
TRBV7-2	.	TRBJ2-7	ASSNLAYEQY
TRBV21-1	.	TRBJ1-6	ASSLISAPNSPLH
TRBV2	.	TRBJ1-2	ASSGDRGSYGYT
TRBV7-9	once	TRBJ2-3	ASSLSTDTQY
TRBV7-2	.	TRBJ2-1	ASSLGLAGSSYNEQF
TRBV19	.	TRBJ2-7	ASSMGDTRSYEQY
TRBV29-1	.	TRBJ1-1	SVHRDRATEAF
TRBV5-1	.	TRBJ2-3	ASSFRGTAADTQY
TRBV7-7	.	TRBJ2-5	ASRSGALDETQY
TRBV15	.	TRBJ2-7	ATSRDWASSYEQY
TRBV18	.	TRBJ2-5	ASSSGQGGETQY
TRBV13	.	TRBJ1-2	ASSPQGWGARGEDYGYT
TRBV7-3	.	TRBJ1-4	ASSTGERGEKLF
TRBV30	.	TRBJ2-5	AWSTLVGETQY
TRBV6-5	.	TRBJ2-5	ASSPRPGRETQY
TRBV28	.	TRBJ2-5	ASSFGRTKETQY
TRBV4-1	few	TRBJ2-2	ASSQDYTGELF
TRBV5-1	.	TRBJ1-1	ASSALQGRNTEAF
TRBV6-1	few	TRBJ2-7	ASSERTGREQY
TRBV29-1	few	TRBJ1-1	SAVRAEQREAF
TRBV19	.	TRBJ1-1	ASSIAGELNTEAF
TRBV2	.	TRBJ2-3	ASSPGLAGGTDTQY
TRBV10-3	once	TRBJ1-1	AIQQDWNTEAF
TRBV9	.	TRBJ2-2	ASSVAGTGGNGELF
TRBV5-4	.	TRBJ1-5	ASSLGAGNQPQH
TRBV4-1	few	TRBJ1-5	ASSLDPGPNQPQH
TRBV29-1	once	TRBJ1-1	SVEGTGGKGGNTEAF
TRBV6-5	.	TRBJ1-2	ASSRQGAGYGYT
TRBV10-3	.	TRBJ2-7	AIRADTGAYEQY
TRBV10-3	.	TRBJ1-4	AISEGQGKKLF
TRBV7-7	.	TRBJ2-5	ASSSTGRRETQY
TRBV7-3	.	TRBJ2-7	ASSPDRRREQY
TRBV30	.	TRBJ1-5	AWSVPPGAKNQPQH
TRBV14	few	TRBJ1-1	ASSRGMGRTEAF
TRBV7-6	.	TRBJ2-5	ASSPRRETQY
TRBV18	few	TRBJ1-6	ASSPPSVRALH
TRBV10-3	.	TRBJ2-5	AISAGTSGGAVGETQY
TRBV6-5	.	TRBJ1-1	ASNGRTEAF